These 18 T cell receptor beta chains came from one sample sequenced in a study of radiotherapy plus CTLA-4 blockade in lung cancer. Some clones are missing from TCRdb's copy, which holds only in-frame ones; the method was immunoSEQ multiplex PCR. The sample contains 12,000 to 15,000 clones, about two thirds of which appear only once. Sample: peripheral blood, taken from a patient treated with radiotherapy plus ipilimumab. The receptors stem from a human donor with non-small cell lung cancer whose response to radiotherapy plus ipilimumab could not be evaluated.

V usage is TRBV5-1 and J usage is TRBJ2-6; 7 bases fit TRBD1. The junction had 10 bases not matched to a gene; V was cut back by 3 bases and J by 4 bases. The CDR3 is 17 amino acids. Germline lookup yields CDR1 SGHRS and CDR2 YFSETQ. The CDR3: CASSYGTALSGANVLTF. CDR3 in DNA: TGCGCCAGCAGCTACGGGACAGCCCTCAGCGGGGCCAACGTCCTGACTTTC.

Of note for this clone: A far larger clone differs by one base, so this is likely a read error. Other DNA sequences of this sample code for an identical CDR3. The V and J genes are TRBV4-3 and TRBJ1-3; 10 bases are shared with TRBD1. This CDR3 is built from 17 residues. CDR1 and CDR2 from the germline V gene are LGHNA and YSLEER. In nucleotides, the CDR3 is TGCGCCAGCAGCCAAAGGACAGGGGGTAGAGCTGGCAACACCATATATTTT. It translates to CASSQRTGGRAGNTIYF.

This chain uses TRBV27 with TRBJ1-2; a possible D gene is TRBD1 (5 bases). The CDR3 length is 15 residues. Trimming stripped 0 bases from V and 2 bases from J, with 10 bases between. Germline-derived CDR1 and CDR2 are MNHEY and SMNVEV (reference sequence). The CDR3 nucleotides are TGTGCCAGCAGTTTATCGGCACGGGGGAACTATGGCTACACCTTC. As protein: CASSLSARGNYGYTF.

The chain carries TRBV5-6 and TRBJ1-6; 7 bases align to TRBD1. The CDR3 runs to 15 residues. CDR1 is SGHDT, CDR2 YYEEEE, per germline. The V segment lost 4 bases and the J segment 10 bases; nucleotides outside the gene matches: 11. CDR3 in amino acids: CASSPRDSLESPLHF. CDR3 nucleotides: TGTGCCAGCAGCCCCCGGGACAGTCTAGAATCACCCCTCCACTTT.

J is TRBJ2-3 and V is TRBV6-5, with D unresolved. Trimming took off 2 bases at V and 5 bases at J, with 2 bases between the two ends. CDR3 size: 11 residues. Germline V gene data show CDR1 as MNHEY and CDR2 as SVGAGI. CDR3 in DNA: TGTGCCAGCAGTTACCAAGATACGCAGTATTTT. Protein sequence: CASSYQDTQYF.

This chain joins TRBV6-5 and TRBJ2-5, with TRBD1 matching 7 bases. V lost 7 bases and J lost 4; bases outside the gene matches: 12. Per germline, CDR1 MNHEY and CDR2 SVGAGI. The CDR3 has 15 residues. The CDR3 sequence is CASTQQGRARETQYF. DNA for the CDR3: TGTGCCAGCACCCAACAGGGGCGGGCGAGAGAGACCCAGTACTTC.

The chain is built from TRBV6-6 and TRBJ2-3; 8 bases are shared with TRBD2. With V trimmed by 4 bases and J by 5 bases, 11 bases remained unmatched. Germline CDR1 and CDR2: MNHNY and SVGAGI (reference sequence). The CDR3 contains 16 residues. For the CDR3, the DNA is TGTGCCAGCAGTTCTAGTAGCGGGGCCGGTGGAGATACGCAGTATTTT. It codes for CASSSSSGAGGDTQYF.

This chain links TRBV9 with TRBJ1-5, with D tentatively TRBD1 (5 bases). Trimming left V 0 bases short and J 4 bases short, with 5 bases between. The CDR3 has 13 residues. Germline loops: CDR1 SGDLS, CDR2 YYNGEE. The CDR3 loop reads CASSVDRNQPQHF. For the CDR3, the DNA is TGTGCCAGCAGCGTAGACAGGAATCAGCCCCAGCATTTT.

The chain uses TRBV18 and TRBJ1-2; D gene unclear. Germline CDR1 reads KGHSH; CDR2 reads LQKENI. The CDR3 has 12 amino acids. Trimming left V 6 bases short and J 4 bases short, with 9 bases between. CDR3 DNA: TGTGCCAGCTCTGGGGAGGTCTATGGCTACACCTTC. Amino acid sequence: CASSGEVYGYTF.

This rearrangement joins TRBV6-5 to TRBJ1-2; possibly TRBD1 for D (6 bases). CDR1 and CDR2 from the germline V gene are MNHEY and SVGAGI. V was pared by 4 bases and J by 7 bases, with 16 bases between. The CDR3 is 14 amino acids. The CDR3, as DNA: TGTGCCAGCAGTTCCCCAAGCCAGGGGTCTGGCTACACCTTC. This codes for CASSSPSQGSGYTF.

Remarks on this clone: The identical CDR3 is also encoded by other nucleotide sequences in the sample. The chain employs TRBV7-2 and TRBJ2-5; tentative D call: TRBD2 (6 bases). This CDR3 contains 15 residues. CDR1 and CDR2 from the germline V gene are SGHTA and FQGNSA. V was clipped by 3 bases and J by 2 bases, with 13 bases between them. The CDR3 region is CASSLGGGGQETQYF. The CDR3, as DNA: TGTGCCAGCAGCTTGGGGGGTGGCGGACAAGAGACCCAGTACTTC.

A few counts support this clone. The chain has TRBV19 and TRBJ1-5; TRBD1 matches at 7 bases. Germline V lookup: CDR1 LNHDA, CDR2 SQIVND (reference sequence). The CDR3 is 17 residues long. Germline trimming cut 4 bases from V and 6 bases from J; bases unmatched to any gene: 15. CDR3 region: CASSSLPQQGMVQPQHF. The CDR3, as DNA: TGTGCCAGTAGTAGCCTCCCCCAACAGGGGATGGTTCAGCCCCAGCATTTT.

Points on this clone: The junction shows a germline mismatch at one end, possibly a read error. The chain carries TRBV5-6 and TRBJ2-2; possibly TRBD1 for D (6 bases). Germline values: CDR1 SGHDT, CDR2 YYEEEE. This CDR3 is 17 amino acids long. In nucleotides, the CDR3 is TGTGCCAGCAGCTTGTTGGGACAACGAACGAAGACCGGGGAGCTGTTTTTT. Its protein product is CASSLLGQRTKTGELFF.

V usage is TRBV18 and J usage is TRBJ2-3; TRBD1 might be the D (6 bases). Germline V gene lookup returns CDR1 KGHSH and CDR2 LQKENI. The CDR3 extends over 16 amino acids. V was trimmed by 0 bases and J by 1 base, leaving 11 bases between them. The CDR3 protein is CASSPPSSGGTDTQYF. The CDR3 DNA sequence: TGTGCCAGCTCACCACCGTCGTCAGGGGGCACAGATACGCAGTATTTT.

V gene TRBV12-5 combines with J gene TRBJ1-1; the D is unclear. Germline V lookup: CDR1 LGHNT, CDR2 FRNRAP. The V end was cut by 5 bases, the J end by 5 bases, with 15 bases between. The CDR3 loop spans 14 amino acids. The CDR3 loop reads CASGLYSSGTEAFF. CDR3 nucleotides: TGTGCTAGTGGTCTATATTCCTCGGGGACTGAAGCTTTCTTT.

This clone occurred a few times. The gene calls are TRBV28 and TRBJ1-2, with TRBD1 matching 10 bases. With V trimmed by 6 bases and J by 4 bases, 14 bases remained unmatched. The germline gives CDR1 MDHEN, CDR2 SYDVKM. The CDR3 extends over 17 amino acids. The CDR3 region is CASRPRQGASALYGYTF. CDR3 coding DNA: TGTGCCAGCAGACCCCGACAGGGGGCGAGTGCCCTCTATGGCTACACCTTC.

J is TRBJ2-7 and V is TRBV30; D not certain. Trimming pared 5 bases from V and 3 bases from J, leaving 11 bases between. Germline assignment: CDR1 GTSNPN and CDR2 SVGIG (reference sequence). CDR3 length: 12 residues. CDR3 DNA: TGTGCCTGGTCCAACTTTGACTACGAGCAGTACTTC. Translated: CAWSNFDYEQYF.

J is TRBJ1-1 and V is TRBV29-1; TRBD1 matches at 10 bases. Germline loops: CDR1 SQVTM, CDR2 ANQGSEA. The CDR3 sequence is 14 residues long. V dropped 7 bases and J dropped 3; count of bases not matched to a gene: 8. CDR3 coding DNA: TGCAGCGCCCGCCGACAGGGGGCAGACACTGAAGCTTTCTTT. Protein product: CSARRQGADTEAFF.